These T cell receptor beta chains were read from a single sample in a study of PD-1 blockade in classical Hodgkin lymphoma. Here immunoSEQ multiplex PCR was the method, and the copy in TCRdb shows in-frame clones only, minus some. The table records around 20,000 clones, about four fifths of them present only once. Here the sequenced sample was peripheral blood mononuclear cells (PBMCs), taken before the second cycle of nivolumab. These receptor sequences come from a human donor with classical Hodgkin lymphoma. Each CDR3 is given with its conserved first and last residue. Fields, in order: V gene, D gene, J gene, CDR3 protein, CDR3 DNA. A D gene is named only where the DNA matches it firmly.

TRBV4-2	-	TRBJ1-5	CASSQEGESNQPQHF	TGTGCCAGCAGCCAAGAGGGAGAGTCCAATCAGCCCCAGCATTTT
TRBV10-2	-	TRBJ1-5	CASRKGTNQPQHF	TGCGCCAGCAGGAAGGGGACCAATCAGCCCCAGCATTTT
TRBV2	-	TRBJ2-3	CASTPTPRQDTQYF	TGTGCCAGCACTCCCACCCCGAGGCAGGATACGCAGTATTTT
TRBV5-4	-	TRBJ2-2	CASSLVGHGELFF	TGTGCCAGCAGCTTGGTGGGACACGGGGAGCTGTTTTTT
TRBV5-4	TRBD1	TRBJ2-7	CASSPGTGGRDEQYF	TGTGCCAGCAGCCCCGGGACAGGGGGCAGGGACGAGCAGTACTTC
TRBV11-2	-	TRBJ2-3	CASSLDGGADTQYF	TGTGCCAGCAGCTTAGATGGAGGTGCAGATACGCAGTATTTT
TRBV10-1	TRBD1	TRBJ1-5	CASSTGVNQPQHF	TGCGCCAGCAGTACAGGGGTCAATCAGCCCCAGCATTTT
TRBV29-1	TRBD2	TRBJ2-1	CSVGQNLAGLRDEQFF	TGCAGCGTTGGGCAGAATCTAGCGGGCCTGAGGGATGAGCAGTTCTTC
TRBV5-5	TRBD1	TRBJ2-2	CASSRTGWTGELFF	TGTGCCAGCAGCAGGACAGGGTGGACCGGGGAGCTGTTTTTT
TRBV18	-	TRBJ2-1	CASSPYGGVNEQFF	TGTGCCAGCTCACCATATGGAGGGGTTAATGAGCAGTTCTTC
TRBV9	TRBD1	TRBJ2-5	CASSVGQGVQTQYF	TGTGCCAGCAGCGTTGGACAGGGCGTACAGACCCAGTACTTC